These T cell receptor beta chains were read from a single sample in a study of blood T cell repertoires in COVID-19. Repertoires were generated with immunoSEQ multiplex PCR, while TCRdb's copy carries only in-frame clones and drops some. Among roughly 150,000 clones, 70% to 90% were seen once, and the ten largest hold 6.2%. Sequenced: PBMCs or T cells enriched from blood (not recorded which). These receptors were obtained from a woman aged 35 to 49 who had recovered from COVID-19. Each CDR3 is given with its conserved first and last residue. The order of the fields is V gene, clone size, D gene, J gene, CDR3 protein, CDR3 DNA. A D gene is named only where the DNA matches it firmly. Only part of the rows carry a size: once, few, many, or a class if the clone is expanded.

V gene: TRBV5-1
clone size: NA
D gene: NA
J gene: TRBJ2-5
CDR3 protein: CASSLGPSETQYF
CDR3 DNA: TGCGCCAGCAGCTTGGGGCCATCGGAGACCCAGTACTTC

V gene: TRBV6-6
clone size: NA
D gene: NA
J gene: TRBJ2-1
CDR3 protein: CASSSGVSYNEQFF
CDR3 DNA: TGTGCCAGCAGTTCAGGGGTCTCCTACAATGAGCAGTTCTTC

V gene: TRBV5-1
clone size: NA
D gene: NA
J gene: TRBJ2-3
CDR3 protein: CASSSGTLSTDTQYF
CDR3 DNA: TGCGCCAGCAGCTCCGGGACACTAAGCACAGATACGCAGTATTTT

V gene: TRBV9
clone size: NA
D gene: NA
J gene: TRBJ1-1
CDR3 protein: CASRGWNTEAFF
CDR3 DNA: TGTGCCAGTCGGGGGTGGAACACTGAAGCTTTCTTT

V gene: TRBV5-1
clone size: NA
D gene: NA
J gene: TRBJ2-3
CDR3 protein: CASSVTGIDTQYF
CDR3 DNA: TGCGCCAGCAGCGTCACAGGTATAGATACGCAGTATTTT

V gene: TRBV30
clone size: NA
D gene: TRBD1
J gene: TRBJ1-1
CDR3 protein: CAWLIRTGRAFF
CDR3 DNA: TGTGCCTGGCTTATCCGGACAGGGCGAGCTTTCTTT

V gene: TRBV27
clone size: NA
D gene: NA
J gene: TRBJ2-7
CDR3 protein: CASSHTPTYEQYF
CDR3 DNA: TGTGCCAGCAGTCATACACCCACCTACGAGCAGTACTTC

V gene: TRBV6-5
clone size: NA
D gene: TRBD1
J gene: TRBJ1-1
CDR3 protein: CASSYRTGAKNTEAFF
CDR3 DNA: TGTGCCAGCAGTTATCGGACAGGGGCCAAGAACACTGAAGCTTTCTTT

V gene: TRBV5-1
clone size: once
D gene: NA
J gene: TRBJ1-1
CDR3 protein: CASSLGWGTRNTEAFF
CDR3 DNA: TGCGCCAGCAGCTTAGGCTGGGGGACAAGGAACACTGAAGCTTTCTTT

V gene: TRBV9
clone size: NA
D gene: TRBD1
J gene: TRBJ2-5
CDR3 protein: CASSERTGGKETQYF
CDR3 DNA: TGTGCCAGCAGCGAGAGGACAGGGGGCAAGGAGACCCAGTACTTC

V gene: TRBV27
clone size: NA
D gene: NA
J gene: TRBJ1-2
CDR3 protein: CASSLGARNYGYTF
CDR3 DNA: TGTGCCAGCAGTTTGGGGGCCAGGAACTATGGCTACACCTTC

V gene: TRBV15
clone size: NA
D gene: NA
J gene: TRBJ1-1
CDR3 protein: CATSRVGRENTEAFF
CDR3 DNA: TGTGCCACCAGCAGAGTGGGCAGGGAGAACACTGAAGCTTTCTTT

V gene: TRBV9
clone size: few
D gene: TRBD2
J gene: TRBJ2-5
CDR3 protein: CASSVGGGVQETQYF
CDR3 DNA: TGTGCCAGCAGCGTAGGGGGAGGGGTGCAAGAGACCCAGTACTTC

V gene: TRBV12-3/TRBV12-4
clone size: NA
D gene: NA
J gene: TRBJ1-5
CDR3 protein: CASSSEGQPQHF
CDR3 DNA: TGTGCCAGCAGTTCTGAGGGCCAGCCCCAGCATTTT

V gene: TRBV7-9
clone size: NA
D gene: NA
J gene: TRBJ2-2
CDR3 protein: CASSFGGATGELFF
CDR3 DNA: TGTGCCAGCAGCTTTGGGGGGGCGACCGGGGAGCTGTTTTTT